These 3 T cell receptor beta chains were all obtained from the same sample, sequenced in a study of tissue T cells after allogeneic stem cell transplantation. This table comes from immunoSEQ multiplex PCR, and its TCRdb copy is limited to in-frame clones, with some not included. Found here are some 28,000 clones, 85% of them singletons; the top ten hold 3.5% to 4.5%. Specimen: blood, collected before transplantation. These receptors were collected from a woman aged 18-55 years who later had graft-versus-host disease after an allogeneic stem cell transplant.

The chain carries TRBV5-4 and TRBJ2-5; the D is unclear. Germline assignment: CDR1 SGHNT and CDR2 YYREEE (reference sequence). V lost 3 bases, J lost 5 bases, and 11 bases lay in between. This CDR3 contains 13 residues. The CDR3 region is CASSSELTETQYF. The CDR3 bases are TGTGCCAGCAGCTCCGAACTTACGGAGACCCAGTACTTC.

This clone was recorded once. The CDR3 DNA sequence: TGTGCCAGCAGTTTAGGGTACGCTCTTCAACAAAGCGAGCAGTACTTC. This codes for CASSLGYALQQSEQYF. The chain uses TRBV2 and TRBJ2-7; no clear D. The CDR3 loop spans 16 amino acids. The V gene lost 5 bases and the J gene lost 6 bases, with 23 bases spanning the gap. Germline V gene lookup returns CDR1 SNHLY and CDR2 FYNNEI.

The chain recombines TRBV9 with TRBJ1-1; the D is unclear. The germline gives CDR1 SGDLS, CDR2 YYNGEE. The CDR3 runs to 17 residues. With 0 bases removed from V and 1 base from J, the gap between germline ends came to 16 bases. CDR3 loop: CASSVAHNPQANTEAFF. The CDR3 nucleotides read TGTGCCAGCAGCGTAGCCCACAACCCCCAGGCGAACACTGAAGCTTTCTTT.